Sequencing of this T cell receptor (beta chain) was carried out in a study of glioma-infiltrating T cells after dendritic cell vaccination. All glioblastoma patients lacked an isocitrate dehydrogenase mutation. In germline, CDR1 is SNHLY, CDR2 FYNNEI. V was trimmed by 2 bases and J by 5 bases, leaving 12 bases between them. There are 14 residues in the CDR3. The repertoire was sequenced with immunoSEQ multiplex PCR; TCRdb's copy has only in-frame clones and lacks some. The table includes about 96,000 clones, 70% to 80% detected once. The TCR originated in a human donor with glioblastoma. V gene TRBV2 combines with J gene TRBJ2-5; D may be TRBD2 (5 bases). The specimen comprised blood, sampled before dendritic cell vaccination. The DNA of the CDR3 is TGTGCCAGCAGTGAAAAAAGAGCGGCGGAGACCCAGTACTTC. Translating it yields CASSEKRAAETQYF.